This TCR beta chain stems from a study of regulatory T cells in long-lasting Graves disease. Study findings and constraints: The researchers studied only peripheral blood, not thyroid tissue. Favoring TRBV28, TRBJ1-2 and TRBJ2-5 was a feature seen in persistent disease.

HTBI primers from iRepertoire and Arm-PCR of CDR3 regions yielded the TCR beta libraries. MiXCR, applied by TCRdb to the multiplex PCR reads, yields one record per CDR3 protein. The sample includes approximately 400,000 distinct CDR3 sequences, about 15% seen only once; the top ten take approximately 15%. Time point described: newly diagnosed GD, antithyroid drugs for less than 3 months. PBMC-extracted RNA yielded the TCR library. Guidelines of the American Thyroid Association were used to diagnose Graves' disease. This clonotype was seen repeatedly, ten times or more. Its target is unknown. The CDR3 covers 13 residues. The germline V and J ends were trimmed by 3 bases and 7 bases, with 16 bases remaining between them. The germline gives CDR1 DFQATT, CDR2 SNEGSKA (reference sequence). These same data were also listed under a study on T cells in Graves' hyperthyroidism and ophthalmopathy.

The source was peripheral blood mononuclear cells (PBMCs), collected at new diagnosis, from a patient treated with antithyroid drugs. The sequence was obtained from a woman in her twenties or thirties with Graves disease. The chain links TRBV20-1 to TRBJ2-7; D uncertain. The CDR3 is CSARDGARWEQYF. The CDR3 nucleotides read TGCAGTGCTAGGGATGGAGCGCGGTGGGAGCAGTACTTC.